Below are 16 T cell receptor beta chains sequenced from a single sample in a study of CXCR3-negative and CXCR3-positive naive CD8 T cells (dated by TCRdb to between 2018 and 2021). Results and caveats for the whole study, not just this receptor: TRB CDR3s from CXCR3-positive naive cells showed higher hydrophobicity (lower Kidera factor 4), lower energy, and higher strength and volume indices than CXCR3-negative naive cells.

These TCRs are of unknown antigen specificity. Sequencing used a NextSeq 550. The Human TCR Profiling Kit (MiLaboratory) was used to prepare UMI-labeled 5' RACE TRB cDNA libraries. TCRdb reprocessed the reads; each CDR3 protein sequence makes one entry, and DNA is unavailable. The table for this sample shows roughly 93,000 distinct CDR3 sequences. About 1% of the sample rests with the top ten. The sequenced sample consisted of naive CXCR3+ CD8+ T cells from blood. Explained via the paper, the cell subset or site label denotes: CD45RO-CCR7+CD27+CD95- naive CD8+ T cells expressing CXCR3 (TNR3+). The receptor source for this set is a human donor in good health. Some clones in this sample may be carry-over from other donors' samples.

This sequence joins TRBV4-1 and TRBJ2-1; TCRdb gives TRBD1 as the D gene, but with no DNA this cannot be confirmed. Germline CDR1 and CDR2: MGHRA and YSYEKL. The CDR3 totals 15 residues. CDR3 sequence reads: CASSQAPRGANEQFF.

The V gene is TRBV7-3, the J gene TRBJ2-3; TCRdb returns TRBD2, unconfirmable since there is no DNA. Germline CDR1 reads SGHTA; CDR2 reads FQGTGA. The CDR3 is 18 residues long. The CDR3 reads CASSGLAGGRSRTDTQYF. Full variable domain (missing parts from reference TRBV7-3 and TRBJ2-3): GAGVSQTPSNKVTEKGKYVELRCDPISGHTALYWYRQSLGQGPEFLIYFQGTGAADDSGLPNDRFFAVRPEGSVSTLKIQRTERGDSAVYLCASSGLAGGRSRTDTQYFGPGTRLTVL.

The V call is TRBV7-6, the J call TRBJ2-1; TCRdb returns TRBD1, unconfirmable since there is no DNA. The CDR3 extends over 16 amino acids. CDR1 is SGHVS and CDR2 is FNYEAQ in the germline V gene. The CDR3 here is CASSLNGGGGWDEQFF.

The rearrangement links TRBV6-2 or TRBV6-3 to TRBJ2-3; without DNA, the TCRdb call of TRBD2 cannot be checked. CDR1 is MNHEY, CDR2 SVGEGT, per germline. The CDR3 is 16 amino acids. CDR3 amino acids: CASSPAAAGGMDTQYF.

The chain couples TRBV6-2 or TRBV6-3 to TRBJ2-1. This CDR3 has 15 amino acids. Germline V gene sequence: CDR1 MNHEY, CDR2 SVGEGT. The CDR3 sequence: CASSYDQLVYNEQFF.

The V gene is TRBV7-9, the J gene TRBJ2-3. From germline, CDR1 is SEHNR and CDR2 FQNEAQ (reference sequence). The CDR3 is 14 amino acids. This CDR3 reads CASSNLLGPDTQYF.

The chain links TRBV6-2 or TRBV6-3 to TRBJ1-6; with no DNA, the TCRdb D assignment of TRBD1 cannot be verified. This CDR3 is 15 amino acids long. Looked up from germline, CDR1 is MNHEY and CDR2 is SVGEGT. The CDR3 loop reads CASSDRQAGNSPLHF.

The gene calls are TRBV7-6 and TRBJ2-7. The CDR3 has 13 amino acids. Germline V gene sequence: CDR1 SGHVS, CDR2 FNYEAQ. CDR3 loop: CASSTQGFYEQYF.

The chain combines TRBV25-1 with TRBJ2-2; the D call of TRBD1 rests on TCRdb alone, since no DNA is present to check it. The CDR3 contains 17 residues. Germline CDR1 MGHDK, CDR2 SYGVNS. This chain's CDR3 is CASSDSYGTVYTGELFF.

The chain carries TRBV29-1 and TRBJ2-7; TCRdb's D call of TRBD1 is untestable without DNA. The CDR3 runs to 14 residues. Germline V lookup: CDR1 SQVTM, CDR2 ANQGSEA. Here the CDR3 reads CSGYVGESSYEQYF.

The rearrangement uses TRBV20-1 and TRBJ2-1; there is no DNA to check the TCRdb D call of TRBD2. This CDR3 region has 14 residues. Germline CDR1 and CDR2: DFQATT and SNEGSKA (reference sequence). CDR3 loop: CSAEGLAGAYEQFF.

This chain connects TRBV28 to TRBJ2-3; absent DNA, TCRdb's TRBD1 call cannot be checked. This CDR3 has 14 amino acids. Germline-derived CDR1 and CDR2 are MDHEN and SYDVKM. Here the CDR3 reads CASETGDLTDTQYF.

The chain recombines TRBV12-3 or TRBV12-4 with TRBJ2-7; the D gene TCRdb calls, TRBD1, cannot be checked with no DNA. The CDR3 covers 15 residues. The CDR3 spells CASSSTGWGDGEQYF.

The chain recombines TRBV7-8 with TRBJ2-5; TCRdb indicates TRBD1, and absent DNA this call remains unverified. This CDR3 comprises 16 residues. CDR1 SGHVS and CDR2 FQNEAQ come from the germline V gene. CDR3: CASSQRQGGVQETQYF.

This sequence joins TRBV28 and TRBJ2-7; the D gene TCRdb calls, TRBD2, cannot be checked with no DNA. The CDR3 has 20 amino acids. CDR1 MDHEN and CDR2 SYDVKM come from the germline V gene. The CDR3 protein is CASSLYRGRSGGVPDYEQYF.

The chain uses TRBV29-1 and TRBJ1-4. Germline-derived CDR1 and CDR2 are SQVTM and ANQGSEA. The CDR3 loop spans 11 amino acids. The CDR3 loop is CSVDRNEKLFF.